This passage covers 2 T cell receptor beta chains from one sample sequenced in a study of long-term antiretroviral therapy in people with HIV. With survey level as its setting, the immunoSEQ assay was v3.0. Method: immunoSEQ multiplex PCR; TCRdb's copy keeps in-frame clones and lacks some. In the table there are about 35,000 clones, roughly 74% of which are singletons. This specimen consisted of unsorted PBMCs, obtained 3 years after starting antiretroviral therapy. These receptors all come from a man aged 50 to 59 with HIV.

The chain links TRBV5-1 to TRBJ1-1; D gene uncertain. The CDR3 has 14 amino acids. CDR1 is SGHRS, CDR2 YFSETQ, per germline. With 7 bases removed from V and 2 bases from J, the gap between germline ends came to 15 bases. The CDR3 DNA reads as TGCGCCAGCGGCCCCGGGCTGCGAAACACTGAAGCTTTCTTT. Translated, it gives CASGPGLRNTEAFF.

The V gene is TRBV19, the J gene TRBJ1-1, with D tentatively TRBD1 (5 bases). This CDR3 is built from 16 residues. V shed 5 bases and J shed 1 base, with 17 bases lying between them. The germline gives CDR1 LNHDA, CDR2 SQIVND (reference sequence). The CDR3 protein is CASSVVGLSQNTEAFF. The CDR3 nucleotides read TGTGCCAGTAGTGTGGTGGGGCTTTCGCAGAACACTGAAGCTTTCTTT. Full variable domain (remainder filled in from reference TRBV19 and TRBJ1-1): DGGITQSPKYLFRKEGQNVTLSCEQNLNHDAMYWYRQDPGQGLRLIYYSQIVNDFQKGDIAEGYSVSREKKESFPLTVTSAQKNPTAFYLCASSVVGLSQNTEAFFGQGTRLTVV.